These T cell receptor beta chains were read from a single sample in a study of response to subunit inactivated influenza vaccine. Each CDR3 protein gets one entry after TCRdb re-called the RT-PCR reads with MiXCR. Here the sample spans roughly 780,000 distinct CDR3 sequences, approximately 17% being singletons. Sequences were derived from PBMCs from blood, sampled 5 days after vaccination. The source of these receptors is a man aged 45-65 years who received an inactivated influenza vaccine. CDR3s leave out the opening cysteine and the closing phenylalanine or tryptophan.

v_call	j_call	cdr3_aa
TRBV21-1	TRBJ2-3	ASSLPGQPRPDTQY
TRBV12-3/TRBV12-4	TRBJ2-1	ASSPGKGAYNEQF
TRBV27	TRBJ2-6	ASSLSGVGANVLT
TRBV18	TRBJ1-1	ASSTRQVGNTEAF
TRBV20-1	TRBJ2-1	SASPRLQAVSQGEQF
TRBV18	TRBJ2-7	ASSPFKENEQY
TRBV6-1	TRBJ2-2	ASSAGRATGELF
TRBV29-1	TRBJ1-2	SVVQGLYGYT
TRBV18	TRBJ2-6	AGHSRSGANVLT
TRBV29-1	TRBJ2-1	SVDAAAVRF
TRBV7-2	TRBJ1-5	ASSLGQQPQH
TRBV4-3	TRBJ1-6	ASSPYGFGYSPLH
TRBV7-3	TRBJ2-5	ASSLMGQGQETQY
TRBV7-2	TRBJ1-5	ASSLAVGGQPQH
TRBV7-2	TRBJ1-6	ASSGGLDSPLH
TRBV7-9	TRBJ1-2	ASSSGGPLYGYT
TRBV7-2	TRBJ1-5	ASSQGTGNNQPQH
TRBV10-1	TRBJ2-1	ASSRPLSGQVGYNEQF
TRBV5-1	TRBJ2-3	ASSLTGTSGANTQY
TRBV7-2	TRBJ2-3	ASSLGAGVSDTQY
TRBV5-1	TRBJ2-7	ASRSFRGEIYEQY
TRBV4-1	TRBJ1-4	ASSQEGQGATNEKLF